These 23 T cell receptor beta chains were all obtained from the same sample, sequenced in a study of vaccination and CD4 T cells after COVID-19. The Oncomine TCR Beta short-read assay sequenced DNA from cultured CD4+ T cells. TCRdb redid the calling of the PCR reads with MiXCR, one entry per CDR3 protein. The data contain several thousand distinct CDR3 sequences, 40% to 65% of them singletons. For these receptors, no antigen is known. The treatment is: roughly 10-day PBMC culture with coronavirus spike peptide pools or control peptides (ViraFEST assay). The sequenced sample was CD4+ T cells from blood, cultured in vitro. The receptors shown here come from a human donor who had recovered from COVID-19.

This clonotype was observed a few times. V gene TRBV7-3 combines with J gene TRBJ2-1, with 11 bases identical to TRBD2. V was clipped by 1 base and J by 4 bases; unmatched bases: 12. Per germline, CDR1 SGHTA and CDR2 FQGTGA. The CDR3 covers 19 residues. CDR3 in DNA: TGTGCCAGCAGCTTAAGGAGGAGGGCGGGACTAGCGGCTTACAATGAGCAGTTCTTC. It yields the protein CASSLRRRAGLAAYNEQFF.

The chain combines TRBV20-1 with TRBJ2-2; D uncertain. Trimming removed 0 bases at V and 2 bases at J, with 13 bases between. This CDR3 has 16 amino acids. Per germline, CDR1 DFQATT and CDR2 SNEGSKA (reference sequence). In DNA form, the CDR3 reads TGCAGTGCTAGAGATAAAAAGGGTTTAAACACCGGGGAGCTGTTTTTT. It yields the protein CSARDKKGLNTGELFF.

This clonotype was seen only a few times. The chain is built from TRBV19 and TRBJ1-5; D is perhaps TRBD1 (5 bases). V dropped 7 bases and J dropped 3 bases, with 16 bases sitting between them. CDR1 LNHDA and CDR2 SQIVND come from the germline V gene (reference sequence). The CDR3 extends over 15 amino acids. In nucleotides, the CDR3 is TGTGCCAGTACCTACGGGAAGGGGATCAATCAGCCCCAGCATTTT. Its protein is CASTYGKGINQPQHF.

The gene calls are TRBV6-2 or TRBV6-3 and TRBJ1-2; D possibly corresponds to TRBD1 (5 bases). This CDR3 region has 12 residues. The ends were cut back, 6 bases at V and 3 bases at J, with 8 bases in the middle. Looked up from germline, CDR1 is MNHEY and CDR2 is SVGEGT. The CDR3 spells CASRGEYYGYTF. In DNA form, the CDR3 reads TGTGCCAGCAGAGGGGAATACTATGGCTACACCTTC.

This clonotype was seen more than once but under ten times. This rearrangement joins TRBV19 to TRBJ1-5; maybe TRBD1 (6 bases). Germline V gene sequence: CDR1 LNHDA, CDR2 SQIVND (reference sequence). This CDR3 is built from 17 residues. Trimming cost V 5 bases and J 3 bases, with 20 bases left between them. The CDR3 here is CASSSRGPTNINQPQHF. The CDR3 nucleotides are TGTGCCAGTAGTTCTCGGGGGCCGACGAATATCAATCAGCCCCAGCATTTT. The full variable domain, its missing parts supplied by reference TRBV19 and TRBJ1-5, is DGGITQSPKYLFRKEGQNVTLSCEQNLNHDAMYWYRQDPGQGLRLIYYSQIVNDFQKGDIAEGYSVSREKKESFPLTVTSAQKNPTAFYLCASSSRGPTNINQPQHFGDGTRLSIL.

In its sample, this clonotype was seen once. The chain couples TRBV12-3 or TRBV12-4 to TRBJ2-5, with TRBD2 identical over 11 bases. The trim removed 1 base at V and 3 bases at J, leaving 1 base unmatched. This CDR3 has 15 residues. CDR3 region: CASSLGLAGKETQYF. Written as DNA, the CDR3 is TGTGCCAGCAGTTTAGGACTAGCGGGGAAAGAGACCCAGTACTTC.

This clonotype has more than one count but fewer than ten. This chain connects TRBV11-2 to TRBJ1-1; D is uncertain. Trimming cost V 5 bases and J 4 bases, with 20 bases left between them. The CDR3 runs to 16 residues. In germline, CDR1 is SGHAT, CDR2 FQNNGV. CDR3 protein: CASSHADGNKGTEAFF. DNA of the CDR3: TGTGCCAGCAGCCACGCGGACGGGAACAAGGGCACTGAAGCTTTCTTT.

The gene calls are TRBV5-1 and TRBJ2-1; 13 bases align to TRBD2. Germline lookup yields CDR1 SGHRS and CDR2 YFSETQ. The ends lost 4 bases at V and 7 bases at J; junction bases unmatched: 2. The CDR3 extends over 14 amino acids. CDR3 sequence (DNA): TGCGCCAGCAGCGAGGGACTAGCGGGGAATGAGCAGTTCTTC. The encoded protein is CASSEGLAGNEQFF.

The chain couples TRBV30 to TRBJ2-5; D ambiguous. CDR1 GTSNPN and CDR2 SVGIG come from the germline V gene (reference sequence). The CDR3 has 12 amino acids. With 3 bases removed from V and 4 bases from J, the gap between germline ends came to 9 bases. For the CDR3, the DNA is TGTGCCTGGAGAACCCGGGTAGAGACCCAGTACTTC. It yields the protein CAWRTRVETQYF.

This clonotype was observed a handful of times. The DNA of the CDR3 is TGTGCCAGCAGTCTACGAAGTAGACGGGAGCAGTACTTC. It translates to CASSLRSRREQYF. This chain joins TRBV6-1 and TRBJ2-7; no clear D gene. Germline V CDR1 and CDR2: MNHNS, SASEGT. The CDR3 is 13 amino acids. Trimming cost V 5 bases and J 7 bases, with 15 bases left between them.

The chain is built from TRBV27 and TRBJ2-1; 8 bases map to TRBD2. The length of the CDR3 is 15 residues. Germline CDR1 MNHEY, CDR2 SMNVEV (reference sequence). V dropped 2 bases and J dropped 6; count of bases not matched to a gene: 6. This CDR3 reads CASSLGGRIANEQFF. In DNA form, the CDR3 reads TGTGCCAGCAGTTTAGGCGGGAGGATCGCCAATGAGCAGTTCTTC.

This clonotype was counted a single time. The gene calls are TRBV7-9 and TRBJ2-7; TRBD2 is a possible D gene (5 bases). V lost 5 bases, J lost 6 bases, and 20 bases lay in between. Germline V lookup: CDR1 SEHNR, CDR2 FQNEAQ (reference sequence). CDR3 length equals 15 residues. The chain's CDR3 is CASSPRGPRSGEQYF. The CDR3 coding sequence is TGTGCCAGCAGCCCGAGAGGGCCCCGCTCTGGCGAGCAGTACTTC.

V usage is TRBV6-1 and J usage is TRBJ1-5, with D unresolved. The CDR3 consists of 13 residues. The V end lost 8 bases, the J end lost 5 bases, and 13 bases lay between the germline ends. From germline, CDR1 is MNHNS and CDR2 SASEGT. The CDR3 DNA is TGTGCCAGCCGCGCACAGAGAGATCAGCCCCAGCATTTT. It codes for CASRAQRDQPQHF.

The genes are TRBV5-1 and TRBJ1-1; the D is unclear. Deletions cut 1 base from V and 1 base from J, with 11 bases between. The germline V gene encodes CDR1 SGHRS and CDR2 YFSETQ. This CDR3 is 15 amino acids long. CDR3 bases: TGCGCCAGCAGCTTGCTCCCCACCTCGAACACTGAAGCTTTCTTT. Amino acids: CASSLLPTSNTEAFF.

The chain employs TRBV11-2 and TRBJ2-3, with TRBD2 matching over 10 bases. This CDR3 spans 16 amino acids. Germline CDR1 and CDR2: SGHAT and FQNNGV. With V trimmed by 6 bases and J by 3 bases, 9 bases remained unmatched. CDR3 DNA sequence: TGTGCCAGCAGACCAACACTAGCGGGGAAAACAGATACGCAGTATTTT. It specifies CASRPTLAGKTDTQYF.

V gene TRBV2 combines with J gene TRBJ1-5, with TRBD1 as a possible D gene (5 bases). V was clipped by 6 bases and J by 6 bases, with 12 bases between them. The CDR3 length is 13 residues. Germline V gene lookup returns CDR1 SNHLY and CDR2 FYNNEI. The CDR3 here is CASRVDSRQPQHF. CDR3 sequence (DNA): TGTGCCAGCAGGGTAGACAGCCGTCAGCCCCAGCATTTT. Variable domain in full (rest from reference TRBV2 and TRBJ1-5): EPEVTQTPSHQVTQMGQEVILRCVPISNHLYFYWYRQILGQKVEFLVSFYNNEISEKSEIFDDQFSVERPDGSNFTLKIRSTKLEDSAMYFCASRVDSRQPQHFGDGTRLSIL.

The chain links TRBV7-2 to TRBJ2-1; 7 bases map to TRBD2. V was clipped by 4 bases and J by 3 bases; unmatched bases: 6. This CDR3 has 15 amino acids. Germline CDR1 and CDR2: SGHTA and FQGNSA. The CDR3 reads CASSWRSGVYNEQFF. Written as DNA, the CDR3 is TGTGCCAGCAGCTGGAGGAGCGGGGTCTACAATGAGCAGTTCTTC.

This clonotype was found once. The rearrangement joins TRBV5-1 to TRBJ1-5; 7 positions agree with TRBD1. CDR1 SGHRS and CDR2 YFSETQ come from the germline V gene. With 4 bases clipped from V and 2 bases from J, the junction kept 15 bases outside the gene matches. The CDR3 spans 18 residues. CDR3 residues: CASSPGGTDATGNQPQHF. Written as DNA, the CDR3 is TGCGCCAGCAGCCCGGGGGGGACAGACGCCACGGGCAATCAGCCCCAGCATTTT.

The CDR3 DNA is TGTGCCAGCAGTTTCTCAGGGAACTATGGCTACACCTTC. Amino acid sequence: CASSFSGNYGYTF. The chain links TRBV12-3 or TRBV12-4 to TRBJ1-2; D is possibly TRBD1 (5 bases). The length of the CDR3 is 13 residues. V lost 3 bases to trimming and J lost 2 bases, with 7 bases between them.

The chain uses TRBV28 and TRBJ1-5, with TRBD1 identical over 8 bases. The CDR3 sequence is 15 residues long. Germline V CDR1 and CDR2: MDHEN, SYDVKM. V dropped 4 bases and J dropped 4; count of bases not matched to a gene: 6. In DNA form, the CDR3 reads TGTGCCAGCAGTTCTGACAGGGGACAGAATCAGCCCCAGCATTTT. It encodes CASSSDRGQNQPQHF.

The chain joins TRBV5-1 to TRBJ1-6, with a possible D match to TRBD1 (5 bases). The CDR3 extends over 13 amino acids. From germline, CDR1 is SGHRS and CDR2 YFSETQ. Trimming left V 2 bases short and J 7 bases short, with 7 bases between. CDR3 coding DNA: TGCGCCAGCAGCTTTGGGGCGAATTCACCCCTCCACTTT. This codes for CASSFGANSPLHF.

The V gene is TRBV11-3, the J gene TRBJ1-1; D not certain. This CDR3 is built from 13 residues. CDR1 is SGHNT and CDR2 is YENEEA in the germline V gene. V was pared by 5 bases and J by 4 bases, with 11 bases between. The CDR3 DNA is TGTGCCAGCAGCAGCCAGGTAGGCACTGAAGCTTTCTTT. Encoded protein: CASSSQVGTEAFF.

This chain links TRBV7-9 with TRBJ1-1; no definite D call. CDR1 and CDR2 (germline): SEHNR, FQNEAQ (reference sequence). The CDR3 is 13 amino acids. V gave up 6 bases and J gave up 4 bases, with 12 bases separating them. The CDR3 spells CASSWTGGTEAFF. CDR3 sequence (DNA): TGTGCCAGCAGTTGGACGGGAGGCACTGAAGCTTTCTTT.